This record covers a single T cell receptor beta chain. This sample is drawn from a study of CD8 T cells in Susac syndrome. Sequencing of TCR beta was undertaken in CD8+ and CD4+ T cells derived from blood. This CDR3 region has 16 residues. V was cut by 5 bases and J by 4 bases, with 19 bases left in between. Germline CDR1 is MNHEY and CDR2 is SMNVEV (reference sequence). An input of 0.5 to 1 ug of RNA was subjected to reverse transcription using random hexamers. TCR beta CDR3 was amplified by immunoSEQ covering 54 Vbeta and 13 Jbeta. From the immunoSEQ multiplex PCR reads, TCRdb called clonotypes with MiXCR, one entry per CDR3 protein. The data hold fewer than 250,000 distinct CDR3 sequences, with 92% observed a single time.

The sequenced sample consisted of CD8+ T cells from PBMCs. The TCR sequence derives from a human donor with multiple sclerosis. The chain uses TRBV27 and TRBJ2-3; D not certain. The CDR3 DNA follows: TGTGCCAGCAGTCTAAATGGGTGGGATGCGGCAGATACGCAGTATTTT. Amino acid sequence: CASSLNGWDAADTQYF.